This T cell receptor (beta chain) was sequenced during a study of T-cell memory formation after mild COVID-19. General observations from the study: Memory cells collected pre-infection included some clones that later responded, suggesting cross-reactive memory joined. Among clones contracting day 15 to 85, CD4/CD8 was balanced, whereas later expanders leaned CD4+.

Germline CDR1 reads MNHEY; CDR2 reads SVGAGI. CDR3 length: 14 amino acids. V lost 5 bases to trimming and J lost 3 bases; unmatched junction nucleotides: 6. Regarding this clonotype: Its cognate antigen is unknown.

TCR alpha and TCR beta cDNA libraries with sample barcodes and UMIs came from 5'RACE using constant-segment primers. TCRdb redid the calling of the 5' RACE reads with MiXCR, one entry per CDR3 protein. This table holds hundreds of thousands of distinct CDR3 sequences, roughly 13% found once. The TCR sequence derives from a young man who had mild COVID-19 (a few samples of this study predate the infection). Cell type and time point are not known. J is TRBJ2-7 and V is TRBV6-5; 8 bases fit TRBD2. The sample comprised PBMCs or a T cell subset sorted from them (not recorded which). The CDR3 spells CASSRGGAIYEQYF. As DNA, the CDR3 is TGTGCCAGCAGTCGGGGGGGGGCTATCTACGAGCAGTACTTC.